The T cell receptor (beta chain) under discussion was sequenced for a study of cytomegalovirus exposure and HLA in healthy donors. Study outcomes and limitations: In a later analysis, HLA-associated TCR beta chains were more clonally expanded than equally common others.

PCR amplification relied on 60 Vbeta primers (plus 13 Jbeta primers). Using immunoSEQ multiplex PCR, the repertoire was profiled, and TCRdb retains in-frame clones only, with some absent. The table shows fewer than 150,000 clones, with 82% occurring only once. On this clone itself: As yet, its antigen is unknown.

The source of this sequence is a woman aged 18 to 35 in good health and CMV-seronegative. The sequenced sample consisted of PBMCs.

CDR3 residues: CASSIPWGLGNTIYF. The CDR3 DNA sequence: TGTGCCAGTAGTATCCCGTGGGGACTTGGAAACACCATATATTTT. The V gene is TRBV19, the J gene TRBJ1-3, with D possibly TRBD1 on 5 matching bases. CDR1 is LNHDA and CDR2 is SQIVND in the germline V gene (reference sequence). The V and J ends lost 3 bases and 3 bases respectively, with 12 bases between them. CDR3 length: 15 residues.